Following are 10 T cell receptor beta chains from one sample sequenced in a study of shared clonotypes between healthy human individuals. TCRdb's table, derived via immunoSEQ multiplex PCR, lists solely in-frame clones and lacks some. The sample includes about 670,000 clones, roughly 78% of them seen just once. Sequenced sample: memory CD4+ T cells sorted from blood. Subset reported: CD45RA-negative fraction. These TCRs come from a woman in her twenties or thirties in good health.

The CDR3 protein is CASSLGGRSNYEQYF. The CDR3 region has the DNA TGTGCCAGCAGCTTGGGGGGTCGGAGCAACTACGAGCAGTACTTC. The chain is built from TRBV7-8 and TRBJ2-7; D might be TRBD2 (6 bases). V was trimmed by 3 bases and J by 3 bases, leaving 15 bases between them. CDR1 SGHVS and CDR2 FQNEAQ come from the germline V gene. This CDR3 has 15 amino acids.

In DNA form, the CDR3 reads TGTGCCAGCAGCAGTAGCGGGAGAGCTGTAGATACGCAGTATTTT. This codes for CASSSSGRAVDTQYF. The chain has TRBV7-8 and TRBJ2-3, with 9 positions matching TRBD2. V lost 5 bases and J lost 5; bases outside the gene matches: 8. The germline CDR1 and CDR2 sequences are SGHVS and FQNEAQ. The CDR3 consists of 15 residues.

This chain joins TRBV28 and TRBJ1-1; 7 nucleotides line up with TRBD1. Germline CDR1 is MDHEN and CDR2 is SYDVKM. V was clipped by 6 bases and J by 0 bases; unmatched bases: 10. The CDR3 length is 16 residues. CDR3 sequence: CASSARDSLMNTEAFF. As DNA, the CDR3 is TGTGCCAGCAGCGCCCGGGACAGCCTCATGAACACTGAAGCTTTCTTT.

The chain's CDR3 is CAGEAGRSYEQYF. The DNA of the CDR3 is TGTGCCGGTGAGGCAGGGAGAAGCTACGAGCAGTACTTC. This rearrangement joins TRBV30 to TRBJ2-7; the D call may be TRBD1 or TRBD2 (5 bases each). V gave up 8 bases and J gave up 3 bases, with 17 bases separating them. The CDR3 sequence is 13 residues long. Germline V CDR1 and CDR2: GTSNPN, SVGIG (reference sequence).

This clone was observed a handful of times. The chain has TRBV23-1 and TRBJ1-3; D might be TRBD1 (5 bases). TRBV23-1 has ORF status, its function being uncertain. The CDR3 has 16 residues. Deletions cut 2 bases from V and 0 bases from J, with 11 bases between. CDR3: CASSQRQGFSGNTIYF. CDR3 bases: TGCGCCAGCAGTCAACGTCAGGGCTTCTCTGGAAACACCATATATTTT.

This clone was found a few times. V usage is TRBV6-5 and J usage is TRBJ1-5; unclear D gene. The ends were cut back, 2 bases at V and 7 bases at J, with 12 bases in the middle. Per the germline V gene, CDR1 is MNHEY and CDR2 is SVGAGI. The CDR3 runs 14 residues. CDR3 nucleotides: TGTGCCAGCAGTTACACGGACTCTTTACAGCCCCAGCATTTT. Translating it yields CASSYTDSLQPQHF.

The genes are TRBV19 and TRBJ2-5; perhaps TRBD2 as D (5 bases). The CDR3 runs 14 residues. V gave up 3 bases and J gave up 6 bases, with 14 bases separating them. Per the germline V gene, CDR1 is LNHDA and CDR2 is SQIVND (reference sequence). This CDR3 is CASSMAGGLKTQYF. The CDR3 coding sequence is TGTGCCAGTAGTATGGCGGGCGGGTTGAAGACCCAGTACTTC.

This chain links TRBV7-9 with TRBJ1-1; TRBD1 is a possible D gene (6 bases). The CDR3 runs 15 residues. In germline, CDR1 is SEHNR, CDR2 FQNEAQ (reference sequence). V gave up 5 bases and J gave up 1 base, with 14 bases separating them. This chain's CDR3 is CASSRPGQRNTEAFF. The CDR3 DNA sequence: TGTGCCAGCAGCCGCCCTGGACAGAGGAACACTGAAGCTTTCTTT.

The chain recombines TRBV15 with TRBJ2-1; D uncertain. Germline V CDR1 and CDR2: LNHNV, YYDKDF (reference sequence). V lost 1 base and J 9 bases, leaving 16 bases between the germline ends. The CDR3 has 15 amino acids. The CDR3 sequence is CATSRVTGYDVEQFF. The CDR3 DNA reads TGTGCCACCAGCAGAGTGACTGGCTACGATGTTGAGCAGTTCTTC.

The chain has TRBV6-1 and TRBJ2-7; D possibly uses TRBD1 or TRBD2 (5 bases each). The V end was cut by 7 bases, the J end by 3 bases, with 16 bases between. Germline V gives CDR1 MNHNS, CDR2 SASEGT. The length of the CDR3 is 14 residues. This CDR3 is CASTWDGPFYEQYF. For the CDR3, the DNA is TGTGCCAGCACTTGGGACGGACCGTTCTACGAGCAGTACTTC.